Listed below are T cell receptor beta chains from one sample, sequenced in a study of control samples from healthy donors and cancer patients. Produced via immunoSEQ multiplex PCR; TCRdb's table is partial and in-frame only. Of about 180,000 clones in the sample, approximately 92% were seen once. The sample was blood. The origin of the receptors is a man aged 25 to 40 in good health. Both conserved end residues are part of each CDR3. The D gene is left open where the match is weak. The size field is filled for only some rows; it gives once, few, many or a size class.

v_gene	abundance	j_gene	d_gene	CDR3nt	CDR3aa
TRBV10-3	-	TRBJ2-3	-	TGTGCCATCAGTGAGTACCCGGGGACCACAGATACGCAGTATTTT	CAISEYPGTTDTQYF
TRBV30	-	TRBJ2-7	-	TGTGCCTGGAGTGTACCACAGTCCTACGAGCAGTACTTC	CAWSVPQSYEQYF
TRBV5-1	-	TRBJ2-7	TRBD1	TGCGCCAGCAGCTTGGTGGGGACAGGGGCGACCCTCTCCTACGAGCAGTACTTC	CASSLVGTGATLSYEQYF
TRBV28	once	TRBJ1-1	-	-	CASILDTEAFF
TRBV25-1	-	TRBJ2-3	TRBD1	TGTGCCAGCAGTCAAAGGGACAGGGAGTCCACAGATACGCAGTATTTT	CASSQRDRESTDTQYF
TRBV2	-	TRBJ1-2	TRBD1	TGTGCCAGCAGTGGATCGGGACAGGGGATCGGCTATGGCTACACCTTC	CASSGSGQGIGYGYTF
TRBV2	-	TRBJ2-7	-	TGTGCCAGCAGACCGGGACGGGGGATCTACGAGCAGTACTTC	CASRPGRGIYEQYF
TRBV19	-	TRBJ1-4	-	TGTGCCAGTAGTCGGACGGGATCTAATGAAAAACTGTTTTTT	CASSRTGSNEKLFF
TRBV27	once	TRBJ2-1	TRBD2	TGTGCCAGCAGTTTAAGATCAATAGCGGGGGGTCTGCGTAATGAGCAGTTCTTC	CASSLRSIAGGLRNEQFF
TRBV10-2	-	TRBJ1-2	TRBD1	TGCGCCAGCAGTGGGCCCCGGGACAGCCGTAACTATGGCTACACCTTC	CASSGPRDSRNYGYTF
TRBV19	-	TRBJ2-5	TRBD2	TGTGCCAGTAGTTCCGCTAGCGGGGGACCACAAGAGACCCAGTACTTC	CASSSASGGPQETQYF
TRBV10-3	-	TRBJ2-5	-	TGTGCCATCAGACGGGGACTCCAAGAGACCCAGTACTTC	CAIRRGLQETQYF
TRBV5-5	-	TRBJ2-7	TRBD1	TGTGCCAGCAGCTTGAAGGGGGCGGCTAGGTCCTACGAGCAGTACTTC	CASSLKGAARSYEQYF
TRBV5-6	few	TRBJ2-6	-	TGTGCCAGCAGCTTGCGTTTTATAGGGGCAGGGGCCAACGTCCTGACTTTC	CASSLRFIGAGANVLTF
TRBV9	-	TRBJ1-4	-	TGTGCCAGCAGCAAGACCCTGGGAGGGGGAACTAATGAAAAACTGTTTTTT	CASSKTLGGGTNEKLFF
TRBV28	-	TRBJ2-7	-	TGTGCCAGCAGTTTACCCCCAGGGACTTCCGGCGAGCAGTACTTC	CASSLPPGTSGEQYF
TRBV7-9	-	TRBJ2-1	-	TGTGCCAGCAGCTTAGCGGAGCGACCCAACGGAGAGCAGTTCTTC	CASSLAERPNGEQFF
TRBV19	-	TRBJ2-7	-	TGTGCCAGTAGTATAAAAACGACTAGAGCCGGGCAAATGTACGAGCAGTACTTC	CASSIKTTRAGQMYEQYF
TRBV9	-	TRBJ2-7	-	TGTGCCAGCAGCGTAGGAGTAGCCTCCTACGAGCAGTACTTC	CASSVGVASYEQYF
TRBV9	-	TRBJ2-5	TRBD2	TGTGCCAGCAATCCGGGACCGGGAGGGACCCAGTACTTC	CASNPGPGGTQYF
TRBV13	-	TRBJ2-3	-	TGTGCCAGCAGCTTAAGTTGGACAGACTCTAGCACAGATACGCAGTATTTT	CASSLSWTDSSTDTQYF
TRBV28	-	TRBJ1-1	-	TGTGCCAGCAGTCGCGCCGGGTCTAGGAACACTGAAGCTTTCTTT	CASSRAGSRNTEAFF
TRBV15	-	TRBJ2-1	-	TGTGCCACCAGCAGAGATTTTCGTGAGCAGTTCTTC	CATSRDFREQFF
TRBV6-2/TRBV6-3	-	TRBJ1-5	TRBD1	TGTGCCAGCAGTTATAAGAGGACAGGGGACCATCAGCCCCAGCATTTT	CASSYKRTGDHQPQHF
TRBV28	-	TRBJ2-1	-	TGTGCCAGCAGCCTAAAAAGTGGGAACAATGAGCAGTTCTTC	CASSLKSGNNEQFF
TRBV7-8	-	TRBJ2-3	-	TGTGCCAGCAGCCCAAACAGGGTTCGGTGCACAGATACGCAGTATTTT	CASSPNRVRCTDTQYF
TRBV9	once	TRBJ2-5	-	TGTGCCAGCAGCGTAGAGCCCGTCCCTGAGACCCAGTACTTC	CASSVEPVPETQYF
TRBV19	-	TRBJ1-2	-	TGTGCCAGTAGTATTGGCCCGGGAAGCTATGGCTACACCTTC	CASSIGPGSYGYTF
TRBV4-2	-	TRBJ1-1	TRBD1	TGTGCCAGCAGCCAACCGGACAGGGCGGGAGAAGCTTTCTTT	CASSQPDRAGEAFF
TRBV6-6	-	TRBJ2-7	TRBD1	TGTGCCAGCAGTCCCGGGACAGCCGAGCAGTACTTC	CASSPGTAEQYF
TRBV19	-	TRBJ2-4	-	TGTGCCAGTAGCACACAGGGAGCCAAAAACATTCAGTACTTC	CASSTQGAKNIQYF
TRBV5-1	-	TRBJ1-4	-	TGCGCCAGCAGCAAACAGGATTCGAATGAAAAACTGTTTTTT	CASSKQDSNEKLFF
TRBV15	-	TRBJ1-2	-	TGTGCCACCAGCAGAGTCACGGCTGCTTATGGCTACACCTTC	CATSRVTAAYGYTF
TRBV5-6	once	TRBJ1-2	-	TGTGCCAGCAGCTTGGGGCCGACCTCCTCAAACTATGGCTACACCTTC	CASSLGPTSSNYGYTF
TRBV7-2	-	TRBJ2-7	TRBD2	TGTGCCAGCAGCGCCCTAGCGGGGGCCCCCTACGAGCAGTACTTC	CASSALAGAPYEQYF
TRBV14	-	TRBJ1-1	-	TGTGCCAGCAGCCAGGCAGCAAACACTGAAGCTTTCTTT	CASSQAANTEAFF
TRBV19	-	TRBJ1-1	TRBD1	TGTGCCAGTAGTATAGATCGGTTGGGACAGGGGCCGAACACTGAAGCTTTCTTT	CASSIDRLGQGPNTEAFF
TRBV4-3	-	TRBJ2-5	-	TGCGCCAGCAGCCAAGAGGCCCTCCTCTCCGAGACCCAGTACTTC	CASSQEALLSETQYF
TRBV6-2/TRBV6-3	-	TRBJ1-1	-	TGTGCCAGCAGTTACGGTGGGGCTCGGAACACTGAAGCTTTCTTT	CASSYGGARNTEAFF
TRBV30	-	TRBJ1-1	TRBD1	TGTGCCTGGATCGGGACAGGGATCCCTGAAGCTTTCTTT	CAWIGTGIPEAFF
TRBV18	-	TRBJ2-7	-	TGTGCCAGCTCAGCAATACAGGGAGGGAACGAGCAGTACTTC	CASSAIQGGNEQYF
TRBV19	-	TRBJ1-5	TRBD1	TGTGCCACCCTGGACAGGGCTTCCTCTCAGCCCCAGCATTTT	CATLDRASSQPQHF
TRBV29-1	once	TRBJ1-2	-	TGCAGCGTTGAGACAGCTTCTAGTGGTTACACCTTC	CSVETASSGYTF
TRBV7-2	-	TRBJ1-2	-	TGTGCCAGCAGCTTGGGAGTCTATGGCTACACCTTC	CASSLGVYGYTF
TRBV2	-	TRBJ1-5	-	TGTGCCAGCACCGAGAGGAGGGACAGCAATCAGCCCCAGCATTTT	CASTERRDSNQPQHF
TRBV28	-	TRBJ1-1	-	TGTGCCAGCAGTTTTGAGTGGAACACTGAAGCTTTCTTT	CASSFEWNTEAFF
TRBV6-5	few	TRBJ2-7	TRBD1	TGTGCCAGCAGTTACTCCCAAGGGGACAGTGCCTACGAGCAGTACTTC	CASSYSQGDSAYEQYF